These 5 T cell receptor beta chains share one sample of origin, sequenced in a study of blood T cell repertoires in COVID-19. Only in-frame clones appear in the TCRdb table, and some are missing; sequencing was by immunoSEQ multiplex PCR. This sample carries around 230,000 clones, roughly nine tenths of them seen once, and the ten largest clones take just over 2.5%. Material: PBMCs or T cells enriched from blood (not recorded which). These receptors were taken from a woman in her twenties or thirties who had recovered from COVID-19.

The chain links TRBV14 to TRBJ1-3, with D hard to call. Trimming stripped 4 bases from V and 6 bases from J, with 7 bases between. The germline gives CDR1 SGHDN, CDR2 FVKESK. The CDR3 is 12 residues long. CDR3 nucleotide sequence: TGTGCCAGCAGCCCCTTCCCAAACACCATATATTTT. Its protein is CASSPFPNTIYF.

The CDR3 nucleotides are TGTGCCAGCAGGCAACCGGGACACATGAACACTGAAGCTTTCTTT. This encodes CASRQPGHMNTEAFF. The chain links TRBV27 to TRBJ1-1; TRBD1 might be the D (6 bases). Germline V gene data show CDR1 as MNHEY and CDR2 as SMNVEV (reference sequence). Trimming took 6 bases from V and 0 from J, leaving 14 bases between them. CDR3 length equals 15 residues.

DNA for the CDR3: TGTGCCAGCAGCTTGGTTTTACAGACAGCCTACGAGCAGTACTTC. Amino acid sequence: CASSLVLQTAYEQYF. The rearrangement joins TRBV5-5 to TRBJ2-7; TRBD1 might be the D (5 bases). Germline CDR1 SGHKS, CDR2 YYEKEE (reference sequence). With 0 bases removed from V and 2 bases from J, the gap between germline ends came to 12 bases. This CDR3 has 15 residues.

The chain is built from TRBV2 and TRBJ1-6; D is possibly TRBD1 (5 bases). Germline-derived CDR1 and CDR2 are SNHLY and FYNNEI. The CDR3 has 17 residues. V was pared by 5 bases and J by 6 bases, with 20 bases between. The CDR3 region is CASSFLGLEGLNSPLHF. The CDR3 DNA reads TGTGCCAGCAGTTTTTTAGGATTGGAGGGGCTTAATTCACCCCTCCACTTT.

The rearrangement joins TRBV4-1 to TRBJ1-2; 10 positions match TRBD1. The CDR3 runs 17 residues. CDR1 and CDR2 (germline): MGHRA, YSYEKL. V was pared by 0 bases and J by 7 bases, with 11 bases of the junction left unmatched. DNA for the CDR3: TGCGCCAGCAGCCAAGATCCGGGCGACAGGGGGCGAACTGGCTACACCTTC. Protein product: CASSQDPGDRGRTGYTF.